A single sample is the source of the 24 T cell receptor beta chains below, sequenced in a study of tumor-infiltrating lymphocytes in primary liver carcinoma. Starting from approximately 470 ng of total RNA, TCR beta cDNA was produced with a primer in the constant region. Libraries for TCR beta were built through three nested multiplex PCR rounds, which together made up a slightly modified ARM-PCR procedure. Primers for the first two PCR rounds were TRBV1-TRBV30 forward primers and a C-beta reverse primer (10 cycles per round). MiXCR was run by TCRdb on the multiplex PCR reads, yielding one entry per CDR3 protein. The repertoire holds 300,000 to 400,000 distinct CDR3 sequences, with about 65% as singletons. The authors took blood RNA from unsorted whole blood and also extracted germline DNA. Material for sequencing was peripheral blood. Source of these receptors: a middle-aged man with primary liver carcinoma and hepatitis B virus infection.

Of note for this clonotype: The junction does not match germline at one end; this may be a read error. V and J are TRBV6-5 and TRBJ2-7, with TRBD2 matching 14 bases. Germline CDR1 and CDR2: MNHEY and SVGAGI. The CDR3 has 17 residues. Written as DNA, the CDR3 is TGTTCCAGCAGCCTTGGACTAGCGGGAGGTAGCTCCTACGAGCAGTATTTC. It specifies CSSSLGLAGGSSYEQYF.

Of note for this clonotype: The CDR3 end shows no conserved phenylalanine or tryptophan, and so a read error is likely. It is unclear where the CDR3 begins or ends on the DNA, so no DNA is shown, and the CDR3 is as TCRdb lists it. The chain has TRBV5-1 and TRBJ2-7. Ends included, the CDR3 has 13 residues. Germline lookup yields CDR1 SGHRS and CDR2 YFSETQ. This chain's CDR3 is CASSSSRSYEQYS.

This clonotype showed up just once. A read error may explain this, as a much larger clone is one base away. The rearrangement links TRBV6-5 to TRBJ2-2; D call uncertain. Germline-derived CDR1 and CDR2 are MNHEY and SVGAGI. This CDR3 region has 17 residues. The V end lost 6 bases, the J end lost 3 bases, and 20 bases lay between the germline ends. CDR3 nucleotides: TGTGCCAGCAGCCAGGTCTACCAGAACTCATACACCGGGGAGCTGTTTTTT. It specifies CASSQVYQNSYTGELFF.

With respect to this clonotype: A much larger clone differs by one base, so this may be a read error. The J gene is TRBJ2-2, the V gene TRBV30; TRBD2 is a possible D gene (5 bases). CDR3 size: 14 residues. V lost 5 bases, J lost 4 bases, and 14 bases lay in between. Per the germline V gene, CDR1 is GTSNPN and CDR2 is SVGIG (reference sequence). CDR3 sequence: CAWGSRGLTGELFF. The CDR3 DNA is TGTGCCTGGGGCTCCCGAGGGCTCACCGGGGAGCTGTTTTTT.

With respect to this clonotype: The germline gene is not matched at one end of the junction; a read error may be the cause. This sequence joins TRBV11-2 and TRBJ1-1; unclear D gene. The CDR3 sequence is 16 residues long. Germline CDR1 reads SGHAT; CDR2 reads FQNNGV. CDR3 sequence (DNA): TGTGACAGCAGCTTTGACCTAGTAGTTGGGAACACTGAAGCTTTCTTT. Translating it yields CDSSFDLVVGNTEAFF.

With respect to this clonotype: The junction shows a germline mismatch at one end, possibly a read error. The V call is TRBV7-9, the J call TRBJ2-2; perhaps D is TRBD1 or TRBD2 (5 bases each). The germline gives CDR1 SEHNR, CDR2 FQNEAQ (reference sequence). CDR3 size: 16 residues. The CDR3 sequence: CANSQGRSRRTGELLF. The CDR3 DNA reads TGTGCCAACAGCCAGGGTCGATCTCGGAGGACCGGGGAGCTGTTATTT.

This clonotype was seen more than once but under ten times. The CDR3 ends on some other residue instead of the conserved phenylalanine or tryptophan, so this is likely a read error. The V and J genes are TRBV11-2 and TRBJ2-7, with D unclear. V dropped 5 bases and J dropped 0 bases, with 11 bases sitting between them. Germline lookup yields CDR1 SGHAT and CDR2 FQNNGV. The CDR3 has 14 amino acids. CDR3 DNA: TGTGCCAGCAGCCCGAGGTGGGGCTCCTACGAGCAGTACCTC. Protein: CASSPRWGSYEQYL.

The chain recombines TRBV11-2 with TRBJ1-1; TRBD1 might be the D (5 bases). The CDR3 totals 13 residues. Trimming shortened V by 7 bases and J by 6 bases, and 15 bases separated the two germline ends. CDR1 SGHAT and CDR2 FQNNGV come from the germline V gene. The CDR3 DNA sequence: TGTGCCAGCATCCTGACAGTGAATGCTGAAGCTTTCTTT. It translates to CASILTVNAEAFF.

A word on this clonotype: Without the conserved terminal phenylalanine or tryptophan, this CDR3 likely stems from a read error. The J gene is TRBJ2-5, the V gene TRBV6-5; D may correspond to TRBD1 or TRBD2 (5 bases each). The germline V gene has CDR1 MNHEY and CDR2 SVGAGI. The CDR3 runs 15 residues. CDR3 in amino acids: CASSYSRDGQGTQYL. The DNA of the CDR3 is TGTGCCAGCAGTTACTCCCGGGACGGCCAAGGGACCCAGTACCTC.

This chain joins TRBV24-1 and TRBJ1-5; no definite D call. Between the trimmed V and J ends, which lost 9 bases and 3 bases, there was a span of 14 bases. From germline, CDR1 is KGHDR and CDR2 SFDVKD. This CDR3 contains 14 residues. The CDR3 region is CATRASGNNQPQHF. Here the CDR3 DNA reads TGTGCCACCCGGGCGTCGGGCAACAATCAGCCCCAGCATTTT.

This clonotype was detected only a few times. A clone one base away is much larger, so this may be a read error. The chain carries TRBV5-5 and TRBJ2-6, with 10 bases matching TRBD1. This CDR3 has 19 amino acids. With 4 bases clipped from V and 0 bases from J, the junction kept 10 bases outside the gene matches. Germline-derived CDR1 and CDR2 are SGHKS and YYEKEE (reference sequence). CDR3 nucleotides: TGTGCCAGCAGCCGAAGAGTCGGGACAGGGGTCTCTGGGGCCAACGTCCTGACTTTC. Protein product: CASSRRVGTGVSGANVLTF.

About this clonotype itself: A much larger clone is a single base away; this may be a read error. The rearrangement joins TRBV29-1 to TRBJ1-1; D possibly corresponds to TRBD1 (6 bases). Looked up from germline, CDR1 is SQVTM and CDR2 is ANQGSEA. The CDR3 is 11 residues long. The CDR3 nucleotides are TGCGGCGCCAGGGGAAACACTGAAGCTTTCTTT. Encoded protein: CGARGNTEAFF. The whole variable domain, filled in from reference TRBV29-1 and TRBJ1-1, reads SAVISQKPSRDICQRGTSLTIQCQVDSQVTMMFWYRQQPGQSLTLIATANQGSEATYESGFVIDKFPISRPNLTFSTLTVSNMSPEDSSIYLCGARGNTEAFFGQGTRLTVV.

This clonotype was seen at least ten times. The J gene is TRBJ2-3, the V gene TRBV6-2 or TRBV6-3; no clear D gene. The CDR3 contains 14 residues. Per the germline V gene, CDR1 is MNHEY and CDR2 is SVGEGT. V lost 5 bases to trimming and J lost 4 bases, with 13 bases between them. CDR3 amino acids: CASSPNVVSDTQYF. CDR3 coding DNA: TGTGCCAGCAGTCCCAATGTAGTTTCAGATACGCAGTATTTT.

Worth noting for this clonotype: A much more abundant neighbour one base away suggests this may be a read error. CDR3 nucleotides: TGTGCCAGCAGCGAGGGACTCCTGATAAGAGCTCTCTTT. It specifies CASSEGLLIRALF. The rearrangement uses TRBV11-2 and TRBJ1-1; a weak D match, TRBD1 (5 bases). The CDR3 totals 13 residues. Germline V lookup: CDR1 SGHAT, CDR2 FQNNGV.

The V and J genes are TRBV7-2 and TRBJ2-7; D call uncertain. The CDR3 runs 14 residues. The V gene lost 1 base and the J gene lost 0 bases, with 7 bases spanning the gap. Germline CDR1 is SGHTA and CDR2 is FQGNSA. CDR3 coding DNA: TGTGCCAGCAGCTTAGTGACCCACTCCTACGAGCAGTACTTC. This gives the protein CASSLVTHSYEQYF.

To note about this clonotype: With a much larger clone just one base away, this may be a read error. CDR3 in DNA: TGCGCCAGCAGCCACCAAAGCCGAGGGGCGGGGAACACTGAAGCTTTCTTT. Translating gives CASSHQSRGAGNTEAFF. The rearrangement links TRBV4-2 to TRBJ1-1; weak D call: TRBD1 (5 bases). Per the germline V gene, CDR1 is LGHNA and CDR2 is YNFKEQ. The CDR3 has 17 amino acids.

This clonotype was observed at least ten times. CDR3 amino acids: CASSYTGASYEQYF. CDR3 DNA sequence: TGTGCCAGCAGTTACACCGGTGCCTCCTACGAGCAGTACTTC. This chain joins TRBV6-2 or TRBV6-3 and TRBJ2-7; D remains unclear. CDR3 size: 14 residues. CDR1 MNHEY and CDR2 SVGEGT come from the germline V gene. Trimming took 2 bases from V and 0 from J, leaving 8 bases between them.

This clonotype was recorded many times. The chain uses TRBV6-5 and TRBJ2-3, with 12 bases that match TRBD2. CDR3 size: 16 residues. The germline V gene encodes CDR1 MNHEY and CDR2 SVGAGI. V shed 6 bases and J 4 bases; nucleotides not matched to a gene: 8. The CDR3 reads CASSPSGRATADTQYF. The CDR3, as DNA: TGTGCCAGCAGCCCTAGCGGGAGGGCCACCGCAGATACGCAGTATTTT.

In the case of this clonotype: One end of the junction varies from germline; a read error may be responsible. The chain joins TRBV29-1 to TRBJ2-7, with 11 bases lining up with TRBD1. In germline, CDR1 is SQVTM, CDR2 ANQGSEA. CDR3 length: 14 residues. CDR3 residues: CSVEKGTGGGEQNF. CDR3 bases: TGCAGCGTTGAAAAAGGGACAGGGGGGGGGGAGCAGAACTTC.

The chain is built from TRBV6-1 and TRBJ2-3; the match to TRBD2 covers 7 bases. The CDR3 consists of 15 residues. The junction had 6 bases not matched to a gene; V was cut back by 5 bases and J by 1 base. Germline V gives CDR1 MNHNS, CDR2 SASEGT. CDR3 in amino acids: CASSYAGAGTDTQYF. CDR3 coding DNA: TGTGCCAGCAGTTACGCGGGAGCGGGCACAGATACGCAGTATTTT.

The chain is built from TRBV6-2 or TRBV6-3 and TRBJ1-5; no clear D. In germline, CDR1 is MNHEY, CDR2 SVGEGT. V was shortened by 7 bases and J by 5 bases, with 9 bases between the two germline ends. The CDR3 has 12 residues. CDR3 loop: CASIRPDQPQHF. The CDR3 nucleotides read TGTGCCAGCATTCGGCCGGATCAGCCCCAGCATTTT.

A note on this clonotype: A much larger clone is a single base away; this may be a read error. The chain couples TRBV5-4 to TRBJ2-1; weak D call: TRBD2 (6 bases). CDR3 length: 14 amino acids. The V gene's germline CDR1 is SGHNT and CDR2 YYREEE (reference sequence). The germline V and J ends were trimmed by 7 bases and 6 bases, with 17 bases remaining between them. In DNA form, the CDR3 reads TGTGCCAGCCACGGCGGGACGGATCGCAATGAGCAGTTCTTC. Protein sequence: CASHGGTDRNEQFF.

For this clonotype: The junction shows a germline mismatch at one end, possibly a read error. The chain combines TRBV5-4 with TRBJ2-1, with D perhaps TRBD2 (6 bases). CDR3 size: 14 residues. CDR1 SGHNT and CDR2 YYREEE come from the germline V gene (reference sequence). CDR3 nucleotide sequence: TGTGGCAGCAGCAGCATCGAGGGAGGCAATGAGCAGTTCTTC. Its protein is CGSSSIEGGNEQFF.

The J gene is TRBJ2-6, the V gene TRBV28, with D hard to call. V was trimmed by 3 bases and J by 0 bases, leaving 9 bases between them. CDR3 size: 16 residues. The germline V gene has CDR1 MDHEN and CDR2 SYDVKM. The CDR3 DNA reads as TGTGCCAGCAGTTTTGAGAGAGTCTCTGGGGCCAACGTCCTGACTTTC. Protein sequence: CASSFERVSGANVLTF.